This T cell receptor beta chain was documented in a study of T cell repertoires in cytomegalovirus infection. Overall study context: Selection of CMV epitopes for the study included recently identified HLA-C-restricted and well-studied HLA-B-restricted ones.

This clonotype has just a few counts. The antigen is undetermined. After removal of 5 bases from V and 7 bases from J, the junction contained 8 bases not matched to a gene. This CDR3 has 14 amino acids. TCRdb used MiXCR to reprocess the reads, holding one entry per CDR3 protein. This sample has some 62,000 distinct CDR3 sequences, with 20% to 25% found just once. The V and J genes are TRBV12-3 or TRBV12-4 and TRBJ1-5, with TRBD1 matching over 7 bases. The clonotype comes from a human donor in good health (CMV status not recorded). Some clones in this sample may be carry-over from other donors' samples. The material sequenced was CD8+ T cells from cultured PBMCs, taken from culture after CMV antigen stimulation. CDR3 coding DNA: TGTGCCAGCAGTCCTCGACAGGGCGGGCAGCCCCAGCATTTT. Its translation: CASSPRQGGQPQHF.